What follows is one T cell receptor beta chain and its context. This sample is part of a study of blood T cell repertoires in COVID-19. Overall study context: Sample material is recorded as cDNA or gDNA derived from T cells, B-cell-depleted T cells, or PBMCs.

Authors' data handling: Amplification of reference gene primers was used by the study to estimate nucleated cell counts. Assay used: immunoSEQ multiplex PCR; TCRdb lists only in-frame clones, some missing. The D gene and trimming were derived from the DNA, and the V and J assignments and clone size from that table. In the table there are 95,000 to 150,000 clones, less than 90% of which are singletons. CDR3 length: 14 residues. The germline V gene encodes CDR1 GTSNPN and CDR2 SVGIG (reference sequence). The ends lost 2 bases at V and 6 bases at J; junction bases unmatched: 7. The sequenced sample was PBMCs or T cells enriched from blood (not recorded which). This TCR derives from a woman under 40 who had recovered from COVID-19. This chain links TRBV30 with TRBJ1-5, with TRBD1 matching over 7 bases. In nucleotides, the CDR3 is TGTGCCTGGAGTAGGGGACAGAGGGGTCAGCCCCAGCATTTT. Its protein is CAWSRGQRGQPQHF.